Described below is a single T cell receptor (beta chain) sequence and its context. What it binds is unknown. These data originate in a study of Ad26.COV2.S vaccination and SARS-CoV-2 variants. Overall study results and limits: Placebo recipients showed lower spike-specific TCR breadth than vaccinees.

Assay: immunoSEQ multiplex PCR; the TCRdb copy retains only in-frame clones and omits some. Of fewer than 500,000 clones in the sample, about 90% were seen once. Treatment noted: 15 to 20 received Ad26.COV2.S at low or high dose, single or two shots; about 5 received placebo; per-sample allocation not given. At day 63 after the first vaccine or placebo injection, samples were drawn. V lost 3 bases to trimming and J lost 3 bases, with 16 bases between them. Germline CDR1 and CDR2: SGDLS and YYNGEE. The CDR3 runs 15 residues. V and J are TRBV9 and TRBJ2-7, with D possibly being TRBD2 (6 bases). This clonotype was sampled from a person aged 18 to 59 who received the Ad26.COV2.S COVID-19 vaccine or a placebo. The sequenced sample was peripheral blood, obtained in a trial of Ad26.COV2.S vaccine versus placebo. CDR3 residues: CASSDPRTGSYEQYF. The CDR3 coding sequence is TGTGCCAGCAGCGACCCCCGCACCGGGAGCTACGAGCAGTACTTC.